This TCR beta chain appears in the sequencing data of a study of blood T cell repertoires in COVID-19. CDR3 length: 14 residues. V lost 0 bases and J lost 5, with 11 bases in between. Germline values: CDR1 SGDLS, CDR2 YYNGEE. Profiling relied on immunoSEQ multiplex PCR, and the TCRdb table lists in-frame clones only, not all of them. In the table there are roughly 180,000 clones, about four fifths of which are singletons. The source material was PBMCs or T cells enriched from blood (not recorded which). The sequence came from a woman in her 50s in a cohort exposed to, infected with or recovered from COVID-19 (not recorded which). V is TRBV9 and J is TRBJ2-5; TRBD2 is a possible D gene (6 bases). CDR3 sequence (DNA): TGTGCCAGCAGCGTAGCGGGAGACAGCGAGACCCAGTACTTC. Translating it yields CASSVAGDSETQYF.